This T cell receptor (beta chain) was identified during a study of cytomegalovirus exposure and HLA in healthy donors. The study's findings and limits: A few chains linked to CMV were shown in vitro to be specific for CMV antigens. Investigators reported 150 to 200 TCR beta chains as tied to cytomegalovirus.

Note on this clone: Its antigen remains unidentified.

Germline trimming cut 8 bases from V and 2 bases from J; bases unmatched to any gene: 16. Germline values: CDR1 MGHDK, CDR2 SYGVNS. The CDR3 is 18 amino acids. 60 Vbeta and 13 Jbeta primers were used in PCR. The table came from immunoSEQ multiplex PCR; TCRdb's copy has only in-frame clones and leaves some out. The listing records 100,000 to 150,000 clones. Sequenced input: PBMCs. The sequence came from a young man in good health and CMV-seronegative. The rearrangement links TRBV25-1 to TRBJ1-4; 8 bases are shared with TRBD1. CDR3 loop: CASGGGRGRSSTNEKLFF. The CDR3 DNA reads as TGTGCCAGCGGCGGTGGCAGGGGGCGTTCATCGACTAATGAAAAACTGTTTTTT.